Described below is a single TCR beta chain sequence and its context. The antigen remains undetermined. Each CDR3 protein is one row after TCRdb ran MiXCR on the 5' RACE reads. The repertoire includes 350,000 to 500,000 distinct CDR3 sequences, around 19% of them detected once, and 7.5% to 9.5% sits in the top ten. This entry belongs to a study of T-cell memory formation after mild COVID-19. Overall study context: Across donors, TCR clusters were largely donor specific.

Germline V CDR1 and CDR2: SQVTM, ANQGSEA. CDR3 length: 14 residues. Between the trimmed V and J ends, which lost 4 bases and 3 bases, there was a span of 14 bases. Study results and limitations: Memory from before infection featured some responding clones, which suggests cross-reactive memory joined. Clones shrinking from day 15 to 85 showed even CD4/CD8 mixes; later expanders tilted CD4+. Most CD4+ clones that shrank were in CM and EM, while CD8+ ones turned up in EMRA.

Specimen: PBMCs or a T cell subset sorted from them (not recorded which). The clonotype originates from an adult woman who had mild COVID-19 (a few samples of this study predate the infection). Cell type and time point are not known. The chain carries TRBV29-1 and TRBJ2-3; the D gene is possibly TRBD2 (6 bases). As DNA, the CDR3 is TGCAGCGTTGGAATTAGCGGAAGGACAGATACGCAGTATTTT. The encoded protein is CSVGISGRTDTQYF.